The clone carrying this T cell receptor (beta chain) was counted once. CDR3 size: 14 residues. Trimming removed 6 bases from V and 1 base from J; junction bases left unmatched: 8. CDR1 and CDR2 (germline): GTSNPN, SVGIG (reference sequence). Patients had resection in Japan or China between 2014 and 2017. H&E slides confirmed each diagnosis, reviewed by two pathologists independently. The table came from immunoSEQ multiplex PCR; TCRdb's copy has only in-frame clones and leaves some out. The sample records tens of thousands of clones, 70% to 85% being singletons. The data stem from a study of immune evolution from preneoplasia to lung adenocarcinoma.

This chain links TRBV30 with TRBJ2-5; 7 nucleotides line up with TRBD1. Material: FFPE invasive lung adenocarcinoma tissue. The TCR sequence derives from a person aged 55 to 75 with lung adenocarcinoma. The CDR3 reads CACRGTETQETQYF. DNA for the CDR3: TGTGCCTGCCGAGGGACAGAGACCCAAGAGACCCAGTACTTC.